This TCR beta chain stems from a study of shared clonotypes between healthy human individuals. After removal of 6 bases from V and 4 bases from J, the junction contained 8 bases not matched to a gene. Germline-derived CDR1 and CDR2 are SEHNR and FQNEAQ (reference sequence). The length of the CDR3 is 14 residues. Sequenced by immunoSEQ multiplex PCR; TCRdb stores in-frame clones only, minus some. The table has 730,000 or so clones, about two thirds seen once. Material: memory CD4+ T cells sorted from blood. The subset was: CD45RA-negative fraction. The source of this sequence is a woman in her twenties or thirties in good health. This chain links TRBV7-9 with TRBJ1-1, with 7 nucleotides matching TRBD1. The CDR3 DNA reads TGTGCCAGCAGTAACCGAGAGGGGGCCACTGAAGCTTTCTTT. This sequence encodes CASSNREGATEAFF.